The TCR beta chain described here comes from a study of cytomegalovirus exposure and HLA in healthy donors. Study-level results: The study labeled roughly 160 TCR beta chains cytomegalovirus-associated.

Germline trimming cut 1 base from V and 0 bases from J; bases unmatched to any gene: 0. Germline-derived CDR1 and CDR2 are LGHNA and YNFKEQ. CDR3 length equals 15 residues. Concerning this clone: Its cognate antigen is unknown.

Vbeta (60) and Jbeta (13) primers were used in the PCR. Only in-frame clones appear in the TCRdb table, and some are missing; sequencing was by immunoSEQ multiplex PCR. The table includes 100,000 to 150,000 clones, 74% detected once. The rearrangement joins TRBV4-2 to TRBJ2-7, with 10 nucleotides matching TRBD2. The clonotype originates from a man aged 40-50 years in good health and CMV-seropositive. The sample comprised PBMCs. The CDR3 sequence: CASSQGLAGSYEQYF. The CDR3 nucleotides read TGTGCCAGCAGCCAAGGACTAGCGGGCTCCTACGAGCAGTACTTC.